The 29 T cell receptor beta chains below come from one sample, sequenced in a study of cytomegalovirus exposure and HLA in healthy donors. The PCR was carried out with 60 Vbeta primers and 13 Jbeta primers. Assay: immunoSEQ multiplex PCR; the TCRdb copy retains only in-frame clones and omits some. There are about 200,000 clones in the sample, with around 0.95% held by the top ten. The sample was PBMCs. These receptor sequences come from a woman in her twenties or thirties in good health and CMV-seropositive.

The J gene is TRBJ2-7, the V gene TRBV19; TRBD2 aligns across 7 bases. Germline V gene lookup returns CDR1 LNHDA and CDR2 SQIVND (reference sequence). The J segment lost 4 bases and the V segment lost 4 bases, leaving 13 bases of the junction unmatched. The CDR3 sequence is 16 residues long. The CDR3 is CASSTMAHGGGYEQYF. DNA of the CDR3: TGTGCCAGTAGTACTATGGCCCACGGGGGAGGGTACGAGCAGTACTTC.

The chain employs TRBV19 and TRBJ1-2; tentative D call: TRBD1 (5 bases). Germline V gene data show CDR1 as LNHDA and CDR2 as SQIVND (reference sequence). Trimming left V 10 bases short and J 4 bases short, with 19 bases between. CDR3 length: 14 residues. Here the CDR3 DNA reads TGTGCCACAGAGTTAAGAGGGACTTCCTATGGCTACACCTTC. Translation: CATELRGTSYGYTF.

The chain employs TRBV11-2 and TRBJ2-7; 8 nucleotides line up with TRBD1. The germline V gene encodes CDR1 SGHAT and CDR2 FQNNGV. The CDR3 has 15 amino acids. Trimming cost V 5 bases and J 6 bases; bases outside gene matches: 12. The CDR3 DNA reads TGTGCCAGCAGCCCTTCACAGGGGGGAGCCGCCGAGCAGTACTTC. It yields the protein CASSPSQGGAAEQYF. The full variable domain, completed using reference TRBV11-2 and TRBJ2-7, is EAGVAQSPRYKIIEKRQSVAFWCNPISGHATLYWYQQILGQGPKLLIQFQNNGVVDDSQLPKDRFSAERLKGVDSTLKIQPAKLEDSAVYLCASSPSQGGAAEQYFGPGTRLTVT.

This chain links TRBV19 with TRBJ1-2; no definite D call. The length of the CDR3 is 13 residues. With 2 bases removed from V and 3 bases from J, the gap between germline ends came to 7 bases. Germline values: CDR1 LNHDA, CDR2 SQIVND (reference sequence). CDR3 loop: CASSILGDYGYTF. The CDR3 bases are TGTGCCAGTAGTATATTAGGAGACTATGGCTACACCTTC.

The chain couples TRBV2 to TRBJ2-1, with D possibly matching TRBD2 (7 bases). CDR1 is SNHLY and CDR2 is FYNNEI in the germline V gene. Trimming took 7 bases from V and 5 from J, leaving 15 bases between them. The CDR3 spans 14 residues. The CDR3 spells CASKTAGDNNEQFF. The CDR3 DNA is TGTGCCAGCAAGACCGCGGGGGACAACAATGAGCAGTTCTTC.

The gene calls are TRBV5-1 and TRBJ2-7, with a tentative D call TRBD1 (5 bases). Germline-derived CDR1 and CDR2 are SGHRS and YFSETQ. Deletions cut 2 bases from V and 0 bases from J, with 9 bases between. The CDR3 runs to 14 residues. The DNA of the CDR3 is TGCGCCAGCAGCTTCCAAGACAGCTCCTACGAGCAGTACTTC. It encodes CASSFQDSSYEQYF.

The chain has TRBV25-1 and TRBJ1-1; TRBD1 aligns across 7 bases. Germline V gives CDR1 MGHDK, CDR2 SYGVNS. CDR3 length equals 18 residues. V trimming: 6 bases; J trimming: 0 bases; junction bases outside the gene matches: 16. CDR3 in amino acids: CASRAHQTGTNMNTEAFF. The DNA of the CDR3 is TGTGCCAGCAGAGCCCACCAGACAGGGACGAACATGAACACTGAAGCTTTCTTT.

The rearrangement links TRBV28 to TRBJ1-5; 7 nucleotides agree with TRBD1. V shed 2 bases, J shed 5 bases, and the junction held 3 bases outside the gene matches. The CDR3 totals 14 residues. Germline CDR1 is MDHEN and CDR2 is SYDVKM. CDR3 amino acids: CASSLTGADQPQHF. CDR3 nucleotide sequence: TGTGCCAGCAGTTTAACAGGGGCGGATCAGCCCCAGCATTTT.

The J gene is TRBJ2-1, the V gene TRBV2, with D perhaps matching TRBD1 (6 bases). Trimming pared 10 bases from V and 1 base from J, leaving 17 bases between. The germline V gene has CDR1 SNHLY and CDR2 FYNNEI. The length of the CDR3 is 15 residues. The CDR3 sequence is CATLCRGRSYNEQFF. CDR3 nucleotide sequence: TGTGCCACCCTATGCAGGGGTCGGTCCTACAATGAGCAGTTCTTC. Full variable domain (outside the CDR3, taken from reference TRBV2 and TRBJ2-1): EPEVTQTPSHQVTQMGQEVILRCVPISNHLYFYWYRQILGQKVEFLVSFYNNEISEKSEIFDDQFSVERPDGSNFTLKIRSTKLEDSAMYFCATLCRGRSYNEQFFGPGTRLTVL.

The rearrangement joins TRBV10-3 to TRBJ2-3, with 8 positions matching TRBD1. The CDR3 totals 16 residues. V shed 0 bases, J shed 3 bases, and the junction held 5 bases outside the gene matches. Germline CDR1 reads ENHRY; CDR2 reads SYGVKD. The CDR3 sequence is CAISESQDRETDTQYF. The CDR3 DNA follows: TGTGCCATCAGTGAGTCTCAGGACAGGGAGACAGATACGCAGTATTTT.

This chain joins TRBV7-2 and TRBJ1-3; 7 nucleotides line up with TRBD1. Germline assignment: CDR1 SGHTA and CDR2 FQGNSA. CDR3 size: 17 residues. V lost 1 base, J lost 3 bases, and 9 bases stayed unmatched. The CDR3 DNA is TGTGCCAGCAGCTTAGGAAGGCCGGCAGGGGGTGGAAACACCATATATTTT. This encodes CASSLGRPAGGGNTIYF.

V is TRBV4-3 and J is TRBJ2-3; 9 bases line up with TRBD2. J lost 5 bases, V lost 0 bases, and 15 bases had no gene match. In germline, CDR1 is LGHNA, CDR2 YSLEER. The CDR3 contains 19 residues. CDR3 sequence: CASSQEPTSGSLPLDTQYF. DNA of the CDR3: TGCGCCAGCAGCCAAGAACCGACTAGCGGCTCACTGCCCCTAGATACGCAGTATTTT.

J is TRBJ2-7 and V is TRBV4-1; 8 nucleotides align to TRBD2. V shed 2 bases and J 4 bases; nucleotides not matched to a gene: 7. The CDR3 sequence is 15 residues long. Germline CDR1 is MGHRA and CDR2 is YSYEKL. The CDR3 spells CASSQLWRGDYEQYF. Here the CDR3 DNA reads TGCGCCAGCAGCCAATTGTGGCGGGGGGATTACGAGCAGTACTTC.

The CDR3 is CASSLQGRGSYEQYF. The CDR3 DNA is TGTGCCAGCAGCTTGCAGGGGAGGGGGTCCTACGAGCAGTACTTC. This chain joins TRBV5-6 and TRBJ2-7, with a tentative D call TRBD2 (7 bases). There are 15 residues in the CDR3. The ends were cut back, 1 base at V and 1 base at J, with 12 bases in the middle. CDR1 is SGHDT and CDR2 is YYEEEE in the germline V gene.

In DNA form, the CDR3 reads TGTGCCAGCATTACAGGGGGGGACGTAACTGAAGCTTTCTTT. Translated, it gives CASITGGDVTEAFF. This rearrangement joins TRBV6-5 to TRBJ1-1; TRBD1 agrees at 8 bases. Germline V gene lookup returns CDR1 MNHEY and CDR2 SVGAGI. The CDR3 covers 14 residues. With V trimmed by 7 bases and J by 5 bases, 9 bases remained unmatched.

The chain recombines TRBV9 with TRBJ2-2; TRBD1 matches 10 bases. V was pared by 4 bases and J by 5 bases, with 5 bases of the junction left unmatched. The V gene's germline CDR1 is SGDLS and CDR2 YYNGEE. The CDR3 consists of 15 residues. CDR3 protein: CASSFGQGGTGELFF. CDR3 in DNA: TGTGCCAGCAGCTTTGGACAGGGGGGAACCGGGGAGCTGTTTTTT.

This chain connects TRBV14 to TRBJ1-4; D might be TRBD1 (5 bases). Germline assignment: CDR1 SGHDN and CDR2 FVKESK. The V gene lost 4 bases and the J gene lost 7 bases, with 13 bases spanning the gap. The length of the CDR3 is 14 residues. Here the CDR3 reads CASSRRGGSEKLFF. CDR3 bases: TGTGCCAGCAGCCGGCGGGGCGGTAGTGAAAAACTGTTTTTT.

The V and J genes are TRBV18 and TRBJ1-1, with a possible D match to TRBD1 (5 bases). The V end lost 4 bases, the J end lost 0 bases, and 9 bases lay between the germline ends. Germline V gene lookup returns CDR1 KGHSH and CDR2 LQKENI. The CDR3 spans 14 residues. CDR3 protein: CASSLAQVNTEAFF. DNA of the CDR3: TGTGCCAGCTCACTAGCACAGGTGAACACTGAAGCTTTCTTT.

The chain joins TRBV5-4 to TRBJ1-1; possibly TRBD1 for D (5 bases). This CDR3 comprises 14 residues. Germline CDR1 and CDR2: SGHNT and YYREEE (reference sequence). Deletions cut 0 bases from V and 1 base from J, with 7 bases between. The CDR3 DNA is TGTGCCAGCAGCTTGGAACAGGCGAACACTGAAGCTTTCTTT. It encodes CASSLEQANTEAFF.

The V and J genes are TRBV9 and TRBJ2-7; 12 positions agree with TRBD2. V lost 0 bases to trimming and J lost 6 bases; unmatched junction nucleotides: 4. The CDR3 spans 15 residues. Germline CDR1 is SGDLS and CDR2 is YYNGEE. The CDR3 DNA reads as TGTGCCAGCAGCGTAGATGAACTAGCGGGAGGCGAGCAGTACTTC. Protein product: CASSVDELAGGEQYF.

This chain joins TRBV9 and TRBJ2-3, with D perhaps matching TRBD2 (6 bases). Germline loops: CDR1 SGDLS, CDR2 YYNGEE. The ends were cut back, 3 bases at V and 1 base at J, with 9 bases in the middle. The CDR3 is made up of 14 amino acids. CDR3 residues: CASSASERTDTQYF. For the CDR3, the DNA is TGTGCCAGCAGCGCTAGCGAGCGCACAGATACGCAGTATTTT.

The V call is TRBV5-6, the J call TRBJ2-5, with D unresolved. Germline V gene data show CDR1 as SGHDT and CDR2 as YYEEEE. Trimming removed 0 bases from V and 12 bases from J, with 12 bases in between. The CDR3 runs 12 residues. CDR3 bases: TGTGCCAGCAGCTTGGACACAAAAAAGAAGTACTTC. This encodes CASSLDTKKKYF.

The chain has TRBV11-2 and TRBJ2-7; D is uncertain. The CDR3 is made up of 14 amino acids. Germline lookup yields CDR1 SGHAT and CDR2 FQNNGV. The ends were cut back, 1 base at V and 0 bases at J, with 7 bases in the middle. CDR3: CASSLGANSYEQYF. Written as DNA, the CDR3 is TGTGCCAGCAGCTTAGGGGCGAACTCCTACGAGCAGTACTTC. The variable domain in full, with the rest retrieved from reference TRBV11-2 and TRBJ2-7, is EAGVAQSPRYKIIEKRQSVAFWCNPISGHATLYWYQQILGQGPKLLIQFQNNGVVDDSQLPKDRFSAERLKGVDSTLKIQPAKLEDSAVYLCASSLGANSYEQYFGPGTRLTVT.

This chain connects TRBV11-2 to TRBJ2-7; D remains unclear. The CDR3 length is 14 residues. Trimming took 4 bases from V and 4 from J, leaving 14 bases between them. Germline lookup yields CDR1 SGHAT and CDR2 FQNNGV. This chain's CDR3 is CASSWFPKTYEQYF. Written as DNA, the CDR3 is TGTGCCAGCAGCTGGTTCCCGAAGACATACGAGCAGTACTTC. Variable domain in full (rest from reference TRBV11-2 and TRBJ2-7): EAGVAQSPRYKIIEKRQSVAFWCNPISGHATLYWYQQILGQGPKLLIQFQNNGVVDDSQLPKDRFSAERLKGVDSTLKIQPAKLEDSAVYLCASSWFPKTYEQYFGPGTRLTVT.

The V call is TRBV19, the J call TRBJ1-1; D is ambiguous. V gave up 4 bases and J gave up 2 bases, with 14 bases separating them. The CDR3 runs to 15 residues. CDR1 is LNHDA, CDR2 SQIVND, per germline (reference sequence). CDR3 nucleotides: TGTGCCAGTAGTACTGGGAGAGGGTACAACACTGAAGCTTTCTTT. Protein sequence: CASSTGRGYNTEAFF.

The rearrangement joins TRBV21-1 to TRBJ1-1; no DNA check was done on the table's D call, TRBD1. TRBV21-1 is a pseudogene segment. The CDR3 runs to 13 residues. The CDR3 sequence: CASTFDRNTEAFF. CDR3 coding DNA: TGTGCCAGCACCTTCGACAGGAACACTGAAGCTTTCTTT.

The genes are TRBV27 and TRBJ1-2; tentatively, D is TRBD1 (5 bases). Trimming stripped 4 bases from V and 4 bases from J, with 13 bases between. The germline V gene has CDR1 MNHEY and CDR2 SMNVEV (reference sequence). The CDR3 loop spans 14 amino acids. This chain's CDR3 is CASSSGRGVYGYTF. The CDR3 DNA follows: TGTGCCAGCAGTTCAGGGCGGGGGGTCTATGGCTACACCTTC.

The chain has TRBV28 and TRBJ2-1; the D is unclear. Germline CDR1 and CDR2: MDHEN and SYDVKM. This CDR3 is 15 amino acids long. Trimming pared 4 bases from V and 0 bases from J, leaving 10 bases between. The CDR3 nucleotides read TGTGCCAGCAGTTCAGGCCGAAGCTCCTACAATGAGCAGTTCTTC. It specifies CASSSGRSSYNEQFF.

The rearrangement joins TRBV10-3 to TRBJ2-7, with 7 bases matching TRBD1. CDR3 size: 12 residues. Germline V lookup: CDR1 ENHRY, CDR2 SYGVKD. The J segment lost 2 bases and the V segment lost 8 bases, leaving 3 bases of the junction unmatched. Written as DNA, the CDR3 is TGTGCCATCGGGGACAGCACCTACGAGCAGTACTTC. As protein: CAIGDSTYEQYF.